These T cell receptor beta chains were read from a single sample in a study of beta chain features in type 1 diabetes. Produced via immunoSEQ multiplex PCR; TCRdb's table is partial and in-frame only. Of hundreds of thousands of clones listed, roughly an eighth are singletons. Specimen: naive CD4+ T cells from blood. Receptors were obtained from a man aged 18-30 years in good health. The CDR3 runs from the conserved cysteine through the conserved F or W. Each record gives: D gene, CDR3 length, J gene, clone size, V gene, CDR3 protein, CDR3 DNA. D genes are given only for firm matches. Some rows mark clone size as missing; the rest say once, few, many or name a class of expanded clone.

-	14	TRBJ2-3	-	TRBV6-6	CASTSGLSTDTQYF	TGTGCCAGCACATCTGGACTGAGCACAGATACGCAGTATTTT
-	15	TRBJ2-3	-	TRBV5-1	CASSFIVGGTDTQYF	TGCGCCAGCAGCTTTATAGTGGGAGGCACAGATACGCAGTATTTT
-	15	TRBJ1-1	-	TRBV5-1	CASSPGLNMNTEAFF	TGCGCCAGCAGCCCGGGACTAAACATGAACACTGAAGCTTTCTTT
-	17	TRBJ2-3	-	TRBV5-1	CASSEYRLTTSTDTQYF	TGCGCCAGCAGCGAATACAGGTTAACGACTAGCACAGATACGCAGTATTTT
TRBD2	15	TRBJ2-1	-	TRBV5-1	CASSLGTSGRNEQFF	TGCGCCAGCAGCCTAGGGACTAGCGGGAGGAATGAGCAGTTCTTC
-	14	TRBJ2-1	few	TRBV5-8	CASSLGGGANEQFF	TGTGCCAGCAGCTTGGGGGGGGGCGCCAATGAGCAGTTCTTC
-	14	TRBJ2-3	few	TRBV7-9	CASSETLSTDTQYF	TGTGCCAGCTCCGAGACACTGTCCACAGATACGCAGTATTTT
TRBD1	15	TRBJ2-7	-	TRBV6-6	CASVHPGQGTYEQYF	TGTGCCAGCGTTCACCCGGGACAGGGAACCTACGAGCAGTACTTC
TRBD2	14	TRBJ2-3	-	TRBV28	CASSFSGSSDTQYF	TGTGCCAGCAGTTTTAGCGGGAGTTCAGATACGCAGTATTTT
-	16	TRBJ1-2	-	TRBV29-1	CSVDSRVRVSLRGYTF	TGCAGCGTTGACTCCAGGGTCCGTGTTTCCCTGAGGGGCTACACCTTC
TRBD2	17	TRBJ2-2	-	TRBV7-8	CASSLRGGGRRTGELFF	TGTGCCAGCAGCCTCCGCGGGGGGGGGCGCAGGACCGGGGAGCTGTTTTTT
-	14	TRBJ2-7	few	TRBV9	CASSVDPGTYEQYF	TGTGCCAGCAGCGTAGATCCCGGGACCTACGAGCAGTACTTC
TRBD2	14	TRBJ2-2	few	TRBV9	CASSVVGGSGELFF	TGTGCCAGCAGCGTAGTCGGGGGGTCCGGGGAGCTGTTTTTT
-	14	TRBJ1-4	once	TRBV6-5	CASSRQSTNEKLFF	TGTGCCAGCTCCCGACAGTCAACTAATGAAAAACTGTTTTTT
-	13	TRBJ1-1	-	TRBV16	CASSQTGRAEAFF	TGTGCCAGCAGCCAAACAGGGAGGGCTGAAGCTTTCTTT
-	11	TRBJ2-5	few	TRBV7-9	CASSSRETQYF	TGTGCCAGCTCCTCCCGGGAGACCCAGTACTTC
TRBD2	16	TRBJ2-7	few	TRBV30	CAWSQGTSGGGYEQYF	TGTGCCTGGAGTCAAGGGACTAGCGGGGGTGGATACGAGCAGTACTTC
TRBD1	14	TRBJ1-5	few	TRBV19	CASTDRGLGQPQHF	TGTGCCAGTACTGACAGGGGATTAGGTCAGCCCCAGCATTTT
-	15	TRBJ2-2	few	TRBV25-1	CASKWGPTNTGELFF	TGTGCCAGCAAGTGGGGGCCTACGAACACCGGGGAGCTGTTTTTT
-	14	TRBJ1-5	-	TRBV6-6	CASSTDTGNQPQHF	TGTGCCAGCAGCACAGACACCGGCAATCAGCCCCAGCATTTT
-	16	TRBJ2-2	-	TRBV18	CASSPIYSSNTGELFF	TGTGCCAGCTCACCAATTTACAGCTCGAACACCGGGGAGCTGTTTTTT
TRBD1	12	TRBJ1-2	few	TRBV7-9	CASSLVGGDYTF	TGTGCCAGCAGCTTAGTAGGGGGCGACTACACCTTC
-	14	TRBJ2-7	-	TRBV9	CASSVGVGISEQYF	TGTGCCAGCAGCGTAGGAGTCGGGATTTCCGAGCAGTACTTC
TRBD1	14	TRBJ1-5	-	TRBV29-1	CSVAQGAVGQPQHF	TGCAGCGTTGCCCAGGGGGCGGTAGGGCAGCCCCAGCATTTT
-	15	TRBJ1-1	few	TRBV5-4	CASSLAYRQRPEAFF	TGTGCCAGCAGCTTGGCTTATCGACAGCGTCCGGAAGCTTTCTTT
TRBD2	16	TRBJ2-3	few	TRBV4-3	CASSQDRGLGADTQYF	TGCGCCAGCAGCCAAGATCGGGGACTAGGGGCAGATACGCAGTATTTT
TRBD2	12	TRBJ2-5	-	TRBV6-1	CASSPGGETQYF	TGTGCCAGCAGCCCCGGGGGGGAGACCCAGTACTTC
TRBD2	15	TRBJ2-3	-	TRBV9	CASSPGTSGTDTQYF	TGTGCCAGCAGCCCCGGGACTAGCGGCACAGATACGCAGTATTTT
TRBD2	16	TRBJ2-1	few	TRBV7-3	CASSLRAGGYYNEQFF	TGTGCCAGCAGCTTAAGGGCGGGGGGGTACTACAATGAGCAGTTCTTC
TRBD1	17	TRBJ2-1	-	TRBV28	CASSPPPTGIGNNEQFF	TGTGCCAGCAGTCCCCCCCCGACAGGGATAGGGAACAATGAGCAGTTCTTC
TRBD1	14	TRBJ1-2	few	TRBV11-1	CASSPRDRGDGYTF	TGTGCCAGCAGCCCGCGGGACAGGGGAGATGGCTACACCTTC
TRBD1	14	TRBJ2-2	-	TRBV27	CASRDSKKSGELFF	TGTGCCAGCCGGGACAGCAAAAAATCAGGGGAGCTGTTTTTT
-	14	TRBJ2-1	few	TRBV10-3	CAISIGLSYNEQFF	TGTGCCATCAGTATCGGTTTATCCTACAATGAGCAGTTCTTC
-	11	TRBJ1-2	-	TRBV29-1	CSCREGYGYTF	TGCAGCTGCAGGGAGGGCTATGGCTACACCTTC
TRBD1	13	TRBJ1-2	-	TRBV5-1	CASSLGQGDGYTF	TGCGCCAGCAGCTTGGGACAGGGAGATGGCTACACCTTC
-	15	TRBJ2-7	-	TRBV7-3	CASSLTSGGSYEQYF	TGTGCCAGCAGCCTCACGTCCGGGGGATCCTACGAGCAGTACTTC
TRBD1	16	TRBJ1-3	-	TRBV7-9	CASSYEGQGGRNTIYF	TGTGCCAGCAGCTACGAGGGACAGGGTGGAAGAAACACCATATATTTT
TRBD2	16	TRBJ2-1	few	TRBV9	CASSTLSGSSYNEQFF	TGTGCCAGCAGCACACTGAGCGGGAGCTCCTACAATGAGCAGTTCTTC
TRBD2	16	TRBJ2-1	few	TRBV27	CASSFGLGLAGNEQFF	TGTGCCAGCAGTTTCGGGCTAGGACTAGCGGGGAATGAGCAGTTCTTC
-	13	TRBJ1-2	few	TRBV7-9	CASSLDRYYGYTF	TGTGCCAGCAGCCTTGACAGATACTATGGCTACACCTTC
-	15	TRBJ1-1	-	TRBV5-1	CASSFQGGENTEAFF	TGCGCCAGCAGCTTCCAAGGTGGAGAAAACACTGAAGCTTTCTTT
TRBD2	13	TRBJ2-1	few	TRBV7-6	CASGLAGDNEQFF	TGTGCCAGCGGGCTAGCGGGGGACAATGAGCAGTTCTTC
TRBD2	14	TRBJ2-1	-	TRBV7-3	CASSRLMGEGEQFF	TGTGCCAGCAGCCGATTAATGGGGGAGGGTGAGCAGTTCTTC
-	11	TRBJ1-2	-	TRBV7-8	CASSPIYGYTF	TGTGCCAGCAGCCCCATTTATGGCTACACCTTC